Listed here are 21 T cell receptor beta chains from one sample, sequenced in a study of beta chain features in type 1 diabetes. Study outcomes and limitations: All four CD4+ subsets of Type 1 diabetes patients contained TCRB CDR3s that were moderately but significantly shorter.

Their specific antigens are unknown. Expressed TCRB transcripts got sequenced, as all isolated RNA was reverse transcribed. Method: immunoSEQ multiplex PCR; TCRdb's copy keeps in-frame clones and lacks some. The sample gives almost 350,000 clones, about a tenth of which show up once; more than 0.8% is in the top ten. The specimen sequenced was central memory CD4+ T cells from blood. The receptor set was obtained from a man aged 25 to 40 with type 1 diabetes.

The chain links TRBV5-5 to TRBJ2-3; 8 nucleotides match TRBD2. Germline CDR1 reads SGHKS; CDR2 reads YYEKEE (reference sequence). The CDR3 is 16 residues long. The ends lost 0 bases at V and 0 bases at J; junction bases unmatched: 3. The CDR3 spells CASSLGLAGSTDTQYF. The DNA of the CDR3 is TGTGCCAGCAGCTTGGGATTAGCGGGGAGCACAGATACGCAGTATTTT.

This clone came up many times. CDR3 sequence: CASSPQTTGSYEQYF. Written as DNA, the CDR3 is TGTGCCAGCTCACCACAGACGACAGGCTCCTACGAGCAGTACTTC. V and J are TRBV18 and TRBJ2-7, with D possibly TRBD1 on 6 matching bases. Germline-derived CDR1 and CDR2 are KGHSH and LQKENI. V was shortened by 1 base and J by 0 bases, with 10 bases between the two germline ends. This CDR3 has 15 residues. Based on the CDR3 plus reference TRBV18 and TRBJ2-7, the full variable domain is NAGVMQNPRHLVRRRGQEARLRCSPMKGHSHVYWYRQLPEEGLKFMVYLQKENIIDESGMPKERFSAEFPKEGPSILRIQQVVRGDSAAYFCASSPQTTGSYEQYFGPGTRLTVT.

In regard to this clone: A junction end diverges from the germline sequence, so it may reflect a read error. The V gene is TRBV7-7, the J gene TRBJ2-1; TRBD1 aligns across 7 bases. The CDR3 is made up of 15 amino acids. Germline V gene lookup returns CDR1 SSHAT and CDR2 FNYEAQ (reference sequence). The CDR3 region has the DNA TGTGCTAGCAGCTTTGGGACAGACTCCTACAATGAGCAGTTCTTC. It yields the protein CASSFGTDSYNEQFF. Using reference TRBV7-7 and TRBJ2-1 for the parts outside the CDR3, the full variable domain is GAGVSQSPRYKVTKRGQDVTLRCDPISSHATLYWYQQALGQGPEFLTYFNYEAQPDKSGLPSDRFSAERPEGSISTLTIQRTEQRDSAMYRCASSFGTDSYNEQFFGPGTRLTVL.

The chain recombines TRBV6-6 with TRBJ2-3, with 8 bases identical to TRBD1. V gave up 8 bases and J gave up 4 bases; unmatched junction bases: 11. The CDR3 spans 15 residues. The V gene's germline CDR1 is MNHNY and CDR2 SVGAGI (reference sequence). CDR3 DNA: TGTGCCAGCGGACTCGGGGCAGGGGGCTCAGATACGCAGTATTTT. It specifies CASGLGAGGSDTQYF.

This clone showed up just a few times. The rearrangement joins TRBV28 to TRBJ1-1; no clear D. V lost 5 bases, J lost 5 bases, and 6 bases lay in between. There are 11 residues in the CDR3. Per the germline V gene, CDR1 is MDHEN and CDR2 is SYDVKM. DNA of the CDR3: TGTGCCAGCAGTGCTTCTACTGAAGCTTTCTTT. Translated: CASSASTEAFF.

The sample holds a few counts of this clone. The chain employs TRBV19 and TRBJ2-3, with D uncertain. Germline CDR1 LNHDA, CDR2 SQIVND (reference sequence). This CDR3 region has 13 residues. Trimming pared 5 bases from V and 2 bases from J, leaving 8 bases between. This CDR3 reads CASSFQPTDTQYF. The CDR3 nucleotides are TGTGCCAGTAGTTTCCAGCCCACAGATACGCAGTATTTT.

This clone occurred a few times. The chain recombines TRBV20-1 with TRBJ2-2; D gene unclear. Trimming shortened V by 5 bases and J by 7 bases, and 8 bases separated the two germline ends. Germline CDR1 is DFQATT and CDR2 is SNEGSKA (reference sequence). The CDR3 has 11 residues. Written as DNA, the CDR3 is TGCAGTGCTGCTCGTTTCGGGGAGCTGTTTTTT. Its protein is CSAARFGELFF.

This clone was recorded only once. The V gene is TRBV4-3, the J gene TRBJ2-3; D might be TRBD1 (5 bases). This CDR3 spans 15 amino acids. Looked up from germline, CDR1 is LGHNA and CDR2 is YSLEER. Trimming took 0 bases from V and 6 from J, leaving 13 bases between them. This CDR3 is CASSQDQGPLDTQYF. The CDR3 nucleotides are TGCGCCAGCAGCCAAGATCAGGGCCCGTTGGATACGCAGTATTTT.

The J gene is TRBJ2-5, the V gene TRBV18, with D tentatively TRBD1 (5 bases). V lost 2 bases and J 2 bases, leaving 15 bases between the germline ends. In germline, CDR1 is KGHSH, CDR2 LQKENI. The CDR3 is 16 amino acids. The CDR3 DNA is TGTGCCAGCTCACCAGGAGCCCGGACAAATCAAGAGACCCAGTACTTC. The encoded protein is CASSPGARTNQETQYF.

Ten or more counts support this clone. The J gene is TRBJ2-6, the V gene TRBV7-2, with unresolved D. Germline CDR1 is SGHTA and CDR2 is FQGNSA. V dropped 2 bases and J dropped 0 bases, with 11 bases sitting between them. This CDR3 contains 17 residues. Here the CDR3 reads CASSLFQSRSGANVLTF. CDR3 DNA: TGTGCCAGCAGCTTATTTCAGAGTCGCTCTGGGGCCAACGTCCTGACTTTC. Complete variable domain (other parts from reference TRBV7-2 and TRBJ2-6): GAGVSQSPSNKVTEKGKDVELRCDPISGHTALYWYRQSLGQGLEFLIYFQGNSAPDKSGLPSDRFSAERTGGSVSTLTIQRTQQEDSAVYLCASSLFQSRSGANVLTFGAGSRLTVL.

This clone was seen more than once but under ten times. The CDR3 spells CSGLGEGGYNEQFF. The CDR3 DNA reads TGCAGCGGCCTAGGTGAGGGGGGTTACAATGAGCAGTTCTTC. The genes are TRBV29-1 and TRBJ2-1; D may correspond to TRBD1 or TRBD2 (6 bases each). Trimming stripped 7 bases from V and 4 bases from J, with 17 bases between. This CDR3 has 14 residues. Germline lookup yields CDR1 SQVTM and CDR2 ANQGSEA.

This clone was seen a few times. The chain links TRBV11-3 to TRBJ2-7, with 7 bases identical to TRBD1. Trimming at V came to 5 bases and at J to 1 base, leaving 5 bases not matched to a gene. Per the germline V gene, CDR1 is SGHNT and CDR2 is YENEEA. This CDR3 comprises 14 residues. CDR3 in DNA: TGTGCCAGCAGCCTCCGGGACAGATCCTACGAGCAGTACTTC. This encodes CASSLRDRSYEQYF.

The rearrangement joins TRBV7-2 to TRBJ2-7; no clear D. Germline V lookup: CDR1 SGHTA, CDR2 FQGNSA. V was cut by 6 bases and J by 0 bases, with 12 bases left in between. This CDR3 has 14 residues. The CDR3 loop reads CASRRDIYSYEQYF. DNA for the CDR3: TGTGCCAGCAGACGTGACATCTACTCCTACGAGCAGTACTTC. The entire variable domain, with the rest obtained from reference TRBV7-2 and TRBJ2-7, is as follows: GAGVSQSPSNKVTEKGKDVELRCDPISGHTALYWYRQSLGQGLEFLIYFQGNSAPDKSGLPSDRFSAERTGGSVSTLTIQRTQQEDSAVYLCASRRDIYSYEQYFGPGTRLTVT.

Written as DNA, the CDR3 is TGTGCCAGCAGCCCGGACAGACCTGGGGAAGCTTTCTTT. This gives the protein CASSPDRPGEAFF. The V gene is TRBV7-7, the J gene TRBJ1-1; a weak D match, TRBD1 (6 bases). V gave up 5 bases and J gave up 8 bases, with 15 bases separating them. Germline CDR1 and CDR2: SSHAT and FNYEAQ (reference sequence). The CDR3 loop spans 13 amino acids.

The chain carries TRBV27 and TRBJ2-1; D possibly uses TRBD1 or TRBD2 (7 bases each). Trimming left V 10 bases short and J 6 bases short, with 16 bases between. The CDR3 runs to 13 residues. Germline-derived CDR1 and CDR2 are MNHEY and SMNVEV (reference sequence). The DNA of the CDR3 is TGTGCCACAGGGGGGGCCCTGGGCAATGAGCAGTTCTTC. Protein: CATGGALGNEQFF.

The rearrangement links TRBV6-4 to TRBJ2-1; TRBD2 aligns across 10 bases. CDR3 size: 16 residues. CDR1 and CDR2 (germline): MRHNA, SNTAGT. Trimming removed 4 bases from V and 7 bases from J; junction bases left unmatched: 10. The CDR3 DNA reads as TGTGCCAGCAGTGGTACTAGCGGGGATGTATTGAATGAGCAGTTCTTC. It is translated as CASSGTSGDVLNEQFF.

The sample holds many counts of this clone. CDR3 sequence reads: CASSYDRGNEQFF. CDR3 sequence (DNA): TGTGCCAGCAGCTACGACAGGGGCAATGAGCAGTTCTTC. The V call is TRBV5-6, the J call TRBJ2-1; TRBD1 agrees at 8 bases. The V segment lost 3 bases and the J segment 6 bases; nucleotides outside the gene matches: 2. This CDR3 has 13 amino acids. The V gene's germline CDR1 is SGHDT and CDR2 YYEEEE.

This rearrangement joins TRBV5-1 to TRBJ1-2; D is perhaps TRBD1 (6 bases). Per germline, CDR1 SGHRS and CDR2 YFSETQ. Trimming stripped 4 bases from V and 6 bases from J, with 10 bases between. The CDR3 runs 12 residues. This CDR3 is CASSPNRDGYTF. The CDR3 DNA reads TGCGCCAGCAGCCCCAACAGGGATGGCTACACCTTC.

The chain is built from TRBV5-4 and TRBJ2-7, with D tentatively TRBD1 or TRBD2 (5 bases each). Germline CDR1 reads SGHNT; CDR2 reads YYREEE (reference sequence). The CDR3 extends over 16 amino acids. The V gene lost 0 bases and the J gene lost 7 bases, with 20 bases spanning the gap. The CDR3 DNA reads TGTGCCAGCAGCTTGGCCGGGACGGGCCGGTCGGGGGAGCAGTACTTC. It translates to CASSLAGTGRSGEQYF.

V usage is TRBV5-1 and J usage is TRBJ2-1, with TRBD1 matching over 7 bases. The V gene's germline CDR1 is SGHRS and CDR2 YFSETQ. CDR3 length equals 14 residues. The V and J ends lost 2 bases and 8 bases, in that order; junction bases with no gene match: 7. CDR3 DNA sequence: TGCGCCAGCAGCTTCCGGACAGGCGGCGATGAGCAGTTCTTC. Its translation: CASSFRTGGDEQFF. The full variable domain, its missing parts supplied by reference TRBV5-1 and TRBJ2-1, is KAGVTQTPRYLIKTRGQQVTLSCSPISGHRSVSWYQQTPGQGLQFLFEYFSETQRNKGNFPGRFSGRQFSNSRSEMNVSTLELGDSALYLCASSFRTGGDEQFFGPGTRLTVL.

The CDR3 loop reads CASSLDRAQPQHF. DNA of the CDR3: TGTGCCAGCAGCCTTGACAGGGCCCAGCCCCAGCATTTT. The gene calls are TRBV11-2 and TRBJ1-5; 7 bases are a match to TRBD1. Germline CDR1 is SGHAT and CDR2 is FQNNGV. Unmatched junction bases numbered 5, after V lost 5 bases and J lost 7 bases. The CDR3 is made up of 13 amino acids.